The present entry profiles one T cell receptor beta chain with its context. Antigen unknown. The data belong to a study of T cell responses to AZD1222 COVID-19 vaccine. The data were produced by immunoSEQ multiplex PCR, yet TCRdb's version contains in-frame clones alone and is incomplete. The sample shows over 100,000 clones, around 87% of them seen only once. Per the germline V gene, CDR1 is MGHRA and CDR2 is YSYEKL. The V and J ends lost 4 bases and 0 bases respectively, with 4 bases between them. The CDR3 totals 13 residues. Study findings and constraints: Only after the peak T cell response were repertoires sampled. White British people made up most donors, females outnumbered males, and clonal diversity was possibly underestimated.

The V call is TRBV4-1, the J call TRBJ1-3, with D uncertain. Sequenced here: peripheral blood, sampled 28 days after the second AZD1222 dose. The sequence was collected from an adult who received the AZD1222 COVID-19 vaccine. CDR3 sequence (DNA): TGCGCCAGCAGCCTAAACTCTGGAAACACCATATATTTT. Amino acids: CASSLNSGNTIYF.